The 27 T cell receptor beta chains presented below share a single source sample, sequenced in a study of blood T cell repertoires in COVID-19 (TCRdb year 2020). Libraries came from the immunoSEQ multiplex PCR assay. The immuneACCESS repertoire file appears here via TCRdb, limited to in-frame rearrangements. These files lack a portion of the clones; in checked studies, under half of the deficit traces to unresolved V genes, and the cause of the others is not known. This sample is represented by 230,000 or so clones; around 82% of them were singletons. Around 7.9% of the sample comes from the top ten. Sequencing was performed on peripheral blood. The receptor set was obtained from a man aged 40-50 years with active or convalescent COVID-19.

The V call is TRBV24-1, the J call TRBJ2-3; D remains ambiguous. There are 14 residues in the CDR3. Germline loops: CDR1 KGHDR, CDR2 SFDVKD. Trimming left V 6 bases short and J 4 bases short, with 13 bases between. In DNA, the CDR3 is TGTGCCACCAGTCGAGGAACCCCCCCAGATACGCAGTATTTT. Protein: CATSRGTPPDTQYF.

The chain has TRBV28 and TRBJ1-6; D unresolved. Germline values: CDR1 MDHEN, CDR2 SYDVKM. The CDR3 loop spans 12 amino acids. The V and J ends lost 5 bases and 8 bases respectively, with 7 bases between them. CDR3 amino acids: CASSLLHSPLHF. The CDR3 nucleotides are TGTGCCAGCAGTCTCCTTCATTCACCCCTCCACTTT.

This clone was picked up a small number of times. This chain connects TRBV11-2 to TRBJ1-6; maybe TRBD1 (5 bases). The CDR3 length is 15 residues. With 1 base removed from V and 8 bases from J, the gap between germline ends came to 12 bases. From germline, CDR1 is SGHAT and CDR2 FQNNGV. CDR3 loop: CASSLARDNYSPLHF. DNA of the CDR3: TGTGCCAGCAGCTTAGCCAGGGATAATTATTCACCCCTCCACTTT.

The chain is built from TRBV6-6 and TRBJ2-7; 9 bases agree with TRBD1. Trimming took 6 bases from V and 6 from J; bases not matched to a gene: 6. The CDR3 totals 13 residues. Germline V lookup: CDR1 MNHNY, CDR2 SVGAGI (reference sequence). The CDR3 region is CASSPQGAREQYF. In DNA form, the CDR3 reads TGTGCCAGCAGCCCACAGGGGGCTCGCGAGCAGTACTTC.

This rearrangement joins TRBV5-6 to TRBJ1-2; a possible D gene is TRBD1 (5 bases). The CDR3 is 15 amino acids. Germline V lookup: CDR1 SGHDT, CDR2 YYEEEE. Trimming stripped 0 bases from V and 8 bases from J, with 17 bases between. The DNA of the CDR3 is TGTGCCAGCAGCTTGGGAACAGGCGACCTTATCGGCTACACCTTC. Protein sequence: CASSLGTGDLIGYTF.

This clone was observed at least ten times. The chain employs TRBV4-2 and TRBJ2-2; unclear D gene. In germline, CDR1 is LGHNA, CDR2 YNFKEQ. The CDR3 extends over 13 amino acids. V lost 4 bases and J 5 bases, leaving 8 bases between the germline ends. This CDR3 reads CASSLTSTGELFF. For the CDR3, the DNA is TGTGCCAGCAGCCTAACGAGTACCGGGGAGCTGTTTTTT.

The V call is TRBV6-4, the J call TRBJ1-2; the D is unclear. The CDR3 runs to 14 residues. The V and J ends lost 3 bases and 8 bases respectively, with 16 bases between them. Germline V CDR1 and CDR2: MRHNA, SNTAGT. CDR3 in DNA: TGTGCCAGCAGTGAAGCGGCTCAAGCTAGAGGCTACACCTTC. The encoded protein is CASSEAAQARGYTF.

This clone has more than one count but fewer than ten. This chain connects TRBV4-3 to TRBJ2-2, with 10 positions matching TRBD1. The V and J ends lost 7 bases and 3 bases, in that order; junction bases with no gene match: 5. From germline, CDR1 is LGHNA and CDR2 YSLEER. The length of the CDR3 is 15 residues. This chain's CDR3 is CASKGGTGDTGELFF. The CDR3 DNA sequence: TGCGCCAGCAAGGGCGGGACAGGGGACACCGGGGAGCTGTTTTTT.

The chain has TRBV19 and TRBJ2-3, with D unresolved. The CDR3 extends over 14 amino acids. Trimming stripped 11 bases from V and 2 bases from J, with 17 bases between. Per germline, CDR1 LNHDA and CDR2 SQIVND (reference sequence). CDR3 sequence (DNA): TGTGCCTCCAAACCAGGCCCGGCCACAGATACGCAGTATTTT. Translation: CASKPGPATDTQYF.

The chain couples TRBV13 to TRBJ1-1; 8 nucleotides match TRBD1. With 5 bases clipped from V and 3 bases from J, the junction kept 8 bases outside the gene matches. Germline assignment: CDR1 PRHDT and CDR2 FYEKMQ (reference sequence). The CDR3 is made up of 15 amino acids. CDR3 bases: TGTGCCAGCAGCCACCCTACAGGGGGATACACTGAAGCTTTCTTT. Translated, it gives CASSHPTGGYTEAFF.

This chain joins TRBV4-1 and TRBJ1-5; perhaps TRBD1 as D (5 bases). CDR1 MGHRA and CDR2 YSYEKL come from the germline V gene. CDR3 length: 16 residues. V was shortened by 3 bases and J by 3 bases, with 15 bases between the two germline ends. The CDR3 DNA reads TGCGCCAGCAGCCAGAGCCTCGGACACCTCAATCAGCCCCAGCATTTT. It translates to CASSQSLGHLNQPQHF.

This clone has only one observation. The V gene is TRBV5-1, the J gene TRBJ2-5; TRBD1 matches at 9 bases. Germline assignment: CDR1 SGHRS and CDR2 YFSETQ. V lost 1 base to trimming and J lost 4 bases; unmatched junction nucleotides: 2. The CDR3 consists of 14 residues. CDR3 loop: CASSLMGQGETQYF. The CDR3 nucleotides are TGCGCCAGCAGCTTGATGGGACAGGGAGAGACCCAGTACTTC.

This rearrangement joins TRBV11-3 to TRBJ1-1; possibly TRBD1 for D (6 bases). Germline V gives CDR1 SGHNT, CDR2 YENEEA. This CDR3 region has 17 residues. The V gene lost 2 bases and the J gene lost 1 base, with 17 bases spanning the gap. The chain's CDR3 is CASSLQGQGRSNTEAFF. The CDR3 DNA is TGTGCCAGCAGCTTACAAGGGCAGGGGCGTTCGAACACTGAAGCTTTCTTT. Drawing the rest from reference TRBV11-3 and TRBJ1-1, the complete variable domain is EAGVVQSPRYKIIEKKQPVAFWCNPISGHNTLYWYLQNLGQGPELLIRYENEEAVDDSQLPKDRFSAERLKGVDSTLKIQPAELGDSAVYLCASSLQGQGRSNTEAFFGQGTRLTVV.

This chain uses TRBV7-9 with TRBJ1-1; 11 nucleotides align to TRBD1. The CDR3 totals 17 residues. Looked up from germline, CDR1 is SEHNR and CDR2 is FQNEAQ (reference sequence). After removal of 4 bases from V and 2 bases from J, the junction contained 9 bases not matched to a gene. The CDR3 loop is CASSSYGGTGGNTEAFF. CDR3 nucleotide sequence: TGTGCCAGCAGCTCTTATGGTGGGACAGGGGGTAACACTGAAGCTTTCTTT.

J is TRBJ1-3 and V is TRBV12-3 or TRBV12-4, with a possible D match to TRBD1 (6 bases). The ends were cut back, 6 bases at V and 9 bases at J, with 12 bases in the middle. The CDR3 consists of 12 residues. The CDR3 DNA sequence: TGTGCCAGCAGACTATCACAGGGCACCATATATTTT. Its translation is CASRLSQGTIYF.

This clone was seen a single time. This chain joins TRBV9 and TRBJ1-2; TRBD1 matches at 7 bases. The germline V gene encodes CDR1 SGDLS and CDR2 YYNGEE. This CDR3 spans 12 amino acids. Germline trimming cut 0 bases from V and 8 bases from J; bases unmatched to any gene: 1. CDR3 sequence: CASSVAGGGYTF. The CDR3 DNA sequence: TGTGCCAGCAGCGTAGCAGGGGGGGGCTACACCTTC.

V gene TRBV4-2 combines with J gene TRBJ2-7, with D possibly TRBD2 on 6 matching bases. V was cut by 4 bases and J by 6 bases, with 19 bases left in between. The CDR3 is 15 amino acids. CDR1 LGHNA and CDR2 YNFKEQ come from the germline V gene. CDR3 sequence: CASSPQTRFGGEQYF. The CDR3 DNA reads as TGTGCCAGCAGCCCCCAGACTAGGTTTGGTGGCGAGCAGTACTTC.

This chain connects TRBV27 to TRBJ2-3, with D possibly TRBD1 on 7 matching bases. Germline CDR1 MNHEY, CDR2 SMNVEV (reference sequence). CDR3 length equals 15 residues. Trimming took 6 bases from V and 5 from J, leaving 18 bases between them. The DNA of the CDR3 is TGTGCCAGCAGCAGGGGGGCGCAGGGTAGAGATACGCAGTATTTT. Protein product: CASSRGAQGRDTQYF.

In its sample, this clone was seen once. V and J are TRBV4-1 and TRBJ1-1, with a possible D match to TRBD1 (6 bases). The CDR3 loop spans 15 amino acids. V lost 1 base, J lost 0 bases, and 9 bases lay in between. Looked up from germline, CDR1 is MGHRA and CDR2 is YSYEKL. CDR3 DNA: TGCGCCAGCAGCCAAGCTAGGGACATGAACACTGAAGCTTTCTTT. Its translation: CASSQARDMNTEAFF.

This sequence joins TRBV5-4 and TRBJ2-7; 8 nucleotides match TRBD2. The CDR3 contains 14 residues. CDR1 and CDR2 from the germline V gene are SGHNT and YYREEE (reference sequence). The V gene end was trimmed by 2 bases and the J gene end by 3 bases; junction bases not matched to a gene: 4. CDR3: CASSLAGEVYEQYF. The CDR3 DNA reads as TGTGCCAGCAGCTTAGCGGGGGAGGTCTACGAGCAGTACTTC.

The chain joins TRBV5-1 to TRBJ2-1; TRBD2 agrees at 11 bases. V lost 0 bases, J lost 7 bases, and 3 bases stayed unmatched. The CDR3 length is 15 residues. CDR1 and CDR2 (germline): SGHRS, YFSETQ. This chain's CDR3 is CASSLGSGRDNEQFF. Here the CDR3 DNA reads TGCGCCAGCAGCTTGGGTAGCGGGAGGGATAATGAGCAGTTCTTC. Combining the CDR3 with reference TRBV5-1 and TRBJ2-1 gives the whole variable domain KAGVTQTPRYLIKTRGQQVTLSCSPISGHRSVSWYQQTPGQGLQFLFEYFSETQRNKGNFPGRFSGRQFSNSRSEMNVSTLELGDSALYLCASSLGSGRDNEQFFGPGTRLTVL.

This sequence joins TRBV19 and TRBJ1-4; D unresolved. Germline V CDR1 and CDR2: LNHDA, SQIVND (reference sequence). V was cut by 5 bases and J by 6 bases, with 13 bases left in between. The CDR3 loop spans 14 amino acids. The CDR3 DNA is TGTGCCAGTAGTTTTAGGGCAGCGGATGAAAAACTGTTTTTT. Translated: CASSFRAADEKLFF. The full variable domain, its missing parts supplied by reference TRBV19 and TRBJ1-4, is DGGITQSPKYLFRKEGQNVTLSCEQNLNHDAMYWYRQDPGQGLRLIYYSQIVNDFQKGDIAEGYSVSREKKESFPLTVTSAQKNPTAFYLCASSFRAADEKLFFGSGTQLSVL.

This clone has more than one count but fewer than ten. This sequence joins TRBV7-9 and TRBJ1-6; no clear D gene. Trimming took 5 bases from V and 3 from J, leaving 8 bases between them. The CDR3 runs to 14 residues. The germline V gene has CDR1 SEHNR and CDR2 FQNEAQ (reference sequence). CDR3 bases: TGTGCCAGCAGCCCACAGAGCTATAATTCACCCCTCCACTTT. The encoded protein is CASSPQSYNSPLHF.

The sample holds a few counts of this clone. The chain couples TRBV27 to TRBJ1-2, with D perhaps TRBD1 (5 bases). V was trimmed by 1 base and J by 4 bases, leaving 16 bases between them. CDR3 size: 16 residues. CDR1 and CDR2 from the germline V gene are MNHEY and SMNVEV (reference sequence). CDR3 protein: CASSLYGGNARYGYTF. The CDR3 nucleotides read TGTGCCAGCAGTTTATACGGGGGGAACGCGCGCTATGGCTACACCTTC.

The chain joins TRBV19 to TRBJ2-7, with 10 nucleotides matching TRBD2. J lost 5 bases, V lost 8 bases, and 6 bases had no gene match. Germline loops: CDR1 LNHDA, CDR2 SQIVND (reference sequence). The length of the CDR3 is 13 residues. The CDR3 DNA sequence: TGTGCCAGTGGGGGGCTAGCGGGAGACGAGCAGTACTTC. It codes for CASGGLAGDEQYF.

This clone was counted once. The chain is built from TRBV7-2 and TRBJ2-1, with D possibly being TRBD1 (6 bases). CDR3 length: 13 residues. The V end was cut by 2 bases, the J end by 5 bases, with 7 bases between. Germline loops: CDR1 SGHTA, CDR2 FQGNSA. CDR3 nucleotides: TGTGCCAGCAGCTTAAGGGGGAACAATGAGCAGTTCTTC. This sequence encodes CASSLRGNNEQFF.

The CDR3 loop reads CASRHPNQPQHF. CDR3 sequence (DNA): TGTGCCAGTCGACACCCAAATCAGCCCCAGCATTTT. The rearrangement links TRBV19 to TRBJ1-5, with D hard to call. The CDR3 runs 12 residues. The germline CDR1 and CDR2 sequences are LNHDA and SQIVND (reference sequence). Trimming removed 8 bases at V and 4 bases at J, with 9 bases between.